This TCR beta chain was identified during a study of tumor-infiltrating lymphocytes in primary liver carcinoma. At least ten counts were recorded for this clonotype. Reverse transcription of approximately 500 ng total RNA with a constant-region primer produced TCR beta cDNA. It was through three nested multiplex PCR rounds of slightly modified ARM-PCR that TCR beta libraries arose. It was with TRBV1-TRBV30 forward primers and a C-beta reverse primer that the first two PCR rounds were run, at roughly 11 cycles each. A single record per CDR3 protein comes from TCRdb applying MiXCR to the multiplex PCR reads. Of roughly 80,000 distinct CDR3 sequences in the sample, 69% were seen once. The tissue used was unsorted bulk material of about 19-34 mg. RNA and DNA were co-extracted from it with the AllPrep DNA/RNA mini kit. The V and J ends lost 5 bases and 4 bases respectively, with 16 bases between them. The CDR3 is 14 amino acids. CDR1 SQVTM and CDR2 ANQGSEA come from the germline V gene.

This chain connects TRBV29-1 to TRBJ2-3, with D possibly TRBD2 on 5 matching bases. This TCR was recovered from a middle-aged man with primary liver carcinoma and hepatitis B virus infection. The sequencing input was tumor-adjacent normal liver tissue. The CDR3 coding sequence is TGCAGCGTTTCACCCCCGTCCGGGGCAGATACGCAGTATTTT. It is translated as CSVSPPSGADTQYF.